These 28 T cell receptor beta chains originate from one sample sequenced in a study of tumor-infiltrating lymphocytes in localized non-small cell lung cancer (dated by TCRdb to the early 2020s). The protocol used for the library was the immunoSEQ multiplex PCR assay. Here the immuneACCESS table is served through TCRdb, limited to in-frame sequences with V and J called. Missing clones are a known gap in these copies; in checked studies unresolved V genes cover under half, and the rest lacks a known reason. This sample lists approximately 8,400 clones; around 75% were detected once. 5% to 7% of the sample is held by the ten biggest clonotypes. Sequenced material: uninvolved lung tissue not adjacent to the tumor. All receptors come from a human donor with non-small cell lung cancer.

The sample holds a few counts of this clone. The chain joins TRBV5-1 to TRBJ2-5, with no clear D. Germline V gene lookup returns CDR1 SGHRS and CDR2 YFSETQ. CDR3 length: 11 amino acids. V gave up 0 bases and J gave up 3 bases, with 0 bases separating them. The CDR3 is CASSLEETQYF. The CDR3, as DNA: TGCGCCAGCAGCTTGGAAGAGACCCAGTACTTC. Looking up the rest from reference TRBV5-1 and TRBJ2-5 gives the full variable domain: KAGVTQTPRYLIKTRGQQVTLSCSPISGHRSVSWYQQTPGQGLQFLFEYFSETQRNKGNFPGRFSGRQFSNSRSEMNVSTLELGDSALYLCASSLEETQYFGPGTRLLVL.

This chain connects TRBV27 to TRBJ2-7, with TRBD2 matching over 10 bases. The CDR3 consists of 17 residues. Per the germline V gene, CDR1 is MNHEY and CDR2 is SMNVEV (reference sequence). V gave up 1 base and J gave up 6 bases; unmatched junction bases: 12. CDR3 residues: CASSLWGSGRAESEQYF. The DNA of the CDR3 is TGTGCCAGCAGTTTATGGGGAAGCGGGAGGGCCGAGAGCGAGCAGTACTTC.

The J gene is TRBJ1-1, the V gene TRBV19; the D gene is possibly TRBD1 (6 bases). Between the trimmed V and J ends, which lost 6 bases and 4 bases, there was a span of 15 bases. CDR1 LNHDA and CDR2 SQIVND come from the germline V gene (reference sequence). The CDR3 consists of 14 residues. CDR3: CASRVDSLRTEAFF. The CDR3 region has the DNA TGTGCCAGTAGGGTGGACAGTCTTCGCACTGAAGCTTTCTTT.

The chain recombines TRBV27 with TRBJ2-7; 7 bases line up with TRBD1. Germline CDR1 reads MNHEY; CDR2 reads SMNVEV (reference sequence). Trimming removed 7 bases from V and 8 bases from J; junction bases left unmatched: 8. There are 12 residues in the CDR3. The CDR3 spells CASNGDSKQQYF. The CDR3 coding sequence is TGTGCCAGCAACGGGGACAGTAAGCAGCAGTACTTC.

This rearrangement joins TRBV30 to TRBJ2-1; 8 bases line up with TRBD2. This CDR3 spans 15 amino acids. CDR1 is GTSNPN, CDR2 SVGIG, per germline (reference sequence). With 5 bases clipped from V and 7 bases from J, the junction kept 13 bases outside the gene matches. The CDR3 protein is CAWESGSGMGNEQFF. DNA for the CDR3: TGTGCCTGGGAGTCGGGTAGCGGGATGGGTAATGAGCAGTTCTTC.

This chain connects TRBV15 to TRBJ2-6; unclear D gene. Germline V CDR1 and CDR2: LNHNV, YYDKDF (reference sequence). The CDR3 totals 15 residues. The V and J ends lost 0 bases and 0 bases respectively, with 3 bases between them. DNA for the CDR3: TGTGCCACCAGCAGAGACAACTCTGGGGCCAACGTCCTGACTTTC. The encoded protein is CATSRDNSGANVLTF.

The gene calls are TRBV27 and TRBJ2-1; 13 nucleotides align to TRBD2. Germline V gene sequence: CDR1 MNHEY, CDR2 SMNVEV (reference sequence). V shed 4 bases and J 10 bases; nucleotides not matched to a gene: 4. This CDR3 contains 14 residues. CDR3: CASSSGLAGREQFF. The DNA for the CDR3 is TGTGCCAGCAGTTCGGGACTAGCGGGAAGGGAGCAGTTCTTC.

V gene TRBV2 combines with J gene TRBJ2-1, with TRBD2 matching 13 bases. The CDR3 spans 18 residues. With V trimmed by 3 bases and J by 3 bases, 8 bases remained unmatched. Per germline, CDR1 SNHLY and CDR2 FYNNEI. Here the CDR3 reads CASSEAGTSGKVYNEQFF. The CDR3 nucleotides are TGTGCCAGCAGTGAGGCCGGGACTAGCGGGAAGGTCTACAATGAGCAGTTCTTC.

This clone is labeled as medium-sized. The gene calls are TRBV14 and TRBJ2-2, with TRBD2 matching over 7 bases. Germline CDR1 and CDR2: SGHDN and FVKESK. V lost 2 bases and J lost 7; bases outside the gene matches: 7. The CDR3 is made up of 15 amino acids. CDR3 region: CASSQSGKRIGELFF. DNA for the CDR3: TGTGCCAGCAGCCAAAGCGGGAAACGAATCGGGGAGCTGTTTTTT. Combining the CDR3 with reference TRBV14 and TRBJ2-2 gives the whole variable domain EAGVTQFPSHSVIEKGQTVTLRCDPISGHDNLYWYRRVMGKEIKFLLHFVKESKQDESGMPNNRFLAERTGGTYSTLKVQPAELEDSGVYFCASSQSGKRIGELFFGEGSRLTVL.

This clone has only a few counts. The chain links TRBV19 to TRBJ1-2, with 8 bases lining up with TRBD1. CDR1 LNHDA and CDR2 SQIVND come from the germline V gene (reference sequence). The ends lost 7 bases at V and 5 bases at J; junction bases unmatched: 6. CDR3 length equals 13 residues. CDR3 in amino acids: CASTETGDYGYTF. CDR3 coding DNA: TGTGCCAGTACTGAGACAGGGGATTATGGCTACACCTTC. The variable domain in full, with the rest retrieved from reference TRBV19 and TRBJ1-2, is DGGITQSPKYLFRKEGQNVTLSCEQNLNHDAMYWYRQDPGQGLRLIYYSQIVNDFQKGDIAEGYSVSREKKESFPLTVTSAQKNPTAFYLCASTETGDYGYTFGSGTRLTVV.

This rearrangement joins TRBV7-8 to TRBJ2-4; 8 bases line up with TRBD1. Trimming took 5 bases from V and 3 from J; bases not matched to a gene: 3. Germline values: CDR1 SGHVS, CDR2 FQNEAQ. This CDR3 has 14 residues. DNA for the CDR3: TGTGCCAGCAGCCCAGGACAGGGCAAAAACATTCAGTACTTC. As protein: CASSPGQGKNIQYF.

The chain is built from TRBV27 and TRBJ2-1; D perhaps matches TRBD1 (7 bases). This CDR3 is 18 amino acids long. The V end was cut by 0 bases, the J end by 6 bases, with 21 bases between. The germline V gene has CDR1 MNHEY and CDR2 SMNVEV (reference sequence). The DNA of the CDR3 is TGTGCCAGCAGTTTATCGAGGGGGCAGGGAGGAAGGGGCAATGAGCAGTTCTTC. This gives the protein CASSLSRGQGGRGNEQFF.

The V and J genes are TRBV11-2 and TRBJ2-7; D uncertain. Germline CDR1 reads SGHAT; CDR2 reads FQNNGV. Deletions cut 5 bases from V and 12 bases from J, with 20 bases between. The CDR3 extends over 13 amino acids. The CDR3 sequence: CASSISEGTMLYF. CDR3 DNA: TGTGCCAGCAGCATAAGTGAAGGTACAATGTTGTACTTC.

The CDR3 nucleotides read TGTGCCTGGAGTGTACGTAAGGGCTACGAGCAGTACTTC. Protein product: CAWSVRKGYEQYF. This rearrangement joins TRBV30 to TRBJ2-7; D remains ambiguous. The V and J ends lost 0 bases and 3 bases respectively, with 9 bases between them. The length of the CDR3 is 13 residues. CDR1 GTSNPN and CDR2 SVGIG come from the germline V gene (reference sequence).

The CDR3 DNA sequence: TGTGCCAGCAGTCGTTACGGCGAGCAGTACTTC. Protein sequence: CASSRYGEQYF. The chain uses TRBV6-1 and TRBJ2-7; D is unclear. V lost 5 bases and J lost 6, with 8 bases in between. Per germline, CDR1 MNHNS and CDR2 SASEGT. CDR3 size: 11 residues.

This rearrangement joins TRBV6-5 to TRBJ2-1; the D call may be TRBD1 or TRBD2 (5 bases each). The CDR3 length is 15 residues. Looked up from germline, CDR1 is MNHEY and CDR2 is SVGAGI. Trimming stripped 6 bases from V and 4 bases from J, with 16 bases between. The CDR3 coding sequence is TGTGCCAGCAGCCGCCGGGACCAGTTATACAATGAGCAGTTCTTC. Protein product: CASSRRDQLYNEQFF.

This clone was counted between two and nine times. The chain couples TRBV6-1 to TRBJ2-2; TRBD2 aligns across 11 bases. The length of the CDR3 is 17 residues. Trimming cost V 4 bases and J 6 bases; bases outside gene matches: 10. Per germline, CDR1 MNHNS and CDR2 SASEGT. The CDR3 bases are TGTGCCAGCAGTGTTATGGTTCGACTAGCGGGATCCGGGGAGCTGTTTTTT. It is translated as CASSVMVRLAGSGELFF.

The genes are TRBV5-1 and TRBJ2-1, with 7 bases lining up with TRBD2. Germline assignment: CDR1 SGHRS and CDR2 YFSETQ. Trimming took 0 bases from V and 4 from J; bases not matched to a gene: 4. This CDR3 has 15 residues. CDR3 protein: CASSLEASGYNEQFF. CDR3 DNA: TGCGCCAGCAGCTTGGAGGCTAGCGGATACAATGAGCAGTTCTTC. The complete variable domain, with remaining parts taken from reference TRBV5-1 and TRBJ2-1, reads KAGVTQTPRYLIKTRGQQVTLSCSPISGHRSVSWYQQTPGQGLQFLFEYFSETQRNKGNFPGRFSGRQFSNSRSEMNVSTLELGDSALYLCASSLEASGYNEQFFGPGTRLTVL.

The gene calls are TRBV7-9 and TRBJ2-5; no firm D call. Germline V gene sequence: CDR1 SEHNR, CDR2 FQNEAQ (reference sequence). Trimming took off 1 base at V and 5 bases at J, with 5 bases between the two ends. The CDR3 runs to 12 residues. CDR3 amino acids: CASSLVVETQYF. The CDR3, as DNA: TGTGCCAGCAGCTTAGTGGTGGAGACCCAGTACTTC.

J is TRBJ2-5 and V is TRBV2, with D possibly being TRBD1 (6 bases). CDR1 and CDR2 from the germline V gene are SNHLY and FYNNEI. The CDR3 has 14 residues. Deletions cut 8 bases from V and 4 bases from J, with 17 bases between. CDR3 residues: CASGATTGLETQYF. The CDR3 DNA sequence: TGTGCCAGCGGTGCCACCACAGGGCTAGAGACCCAGTACTTC.

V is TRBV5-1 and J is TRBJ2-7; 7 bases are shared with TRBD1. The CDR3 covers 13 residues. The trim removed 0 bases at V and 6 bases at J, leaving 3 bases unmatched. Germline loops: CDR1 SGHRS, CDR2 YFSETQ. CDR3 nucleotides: TGCGCCAGCAGCTTGGGACAGGGTCTCGAGCAGTACTTC. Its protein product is CASSLGQGLEQYF.

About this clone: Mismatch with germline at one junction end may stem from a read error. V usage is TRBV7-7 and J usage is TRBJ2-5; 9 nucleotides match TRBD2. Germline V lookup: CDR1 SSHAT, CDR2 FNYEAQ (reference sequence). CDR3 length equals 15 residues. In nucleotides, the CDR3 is TGTGCTAGCAGCTTTACAGCGGGAGGACCAGAGACCCAGTACTTC. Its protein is CASSFTAGGPETQYF.

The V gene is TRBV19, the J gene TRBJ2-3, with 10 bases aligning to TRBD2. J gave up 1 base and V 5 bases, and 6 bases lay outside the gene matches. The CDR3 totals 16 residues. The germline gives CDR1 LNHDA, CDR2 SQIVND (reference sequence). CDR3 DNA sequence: TGTGCCAGTAGTCCGGGGACTAGCGCTCGCACAGATACGCAGTATTTT. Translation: CASSPGTSARTDTQYF. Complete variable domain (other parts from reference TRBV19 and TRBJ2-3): DGGITQSPKYLFRKEGQNVTLSCEQNLNHDAMYWYRQDPGQGLRLIYYSQIVNDFQKGDIAEGYSVSREKKESFPLTVTSAQKNPTAFYLCASSPGTSARTDTQYFGPGTRLTVL.

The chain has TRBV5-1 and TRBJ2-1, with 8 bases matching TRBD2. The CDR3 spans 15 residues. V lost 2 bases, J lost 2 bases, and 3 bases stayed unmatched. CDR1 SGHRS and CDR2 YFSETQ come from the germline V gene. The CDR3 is CASSLAGEPYNEQFF. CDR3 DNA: TGCGCCAGCAGCTTAGCGGGAGAGCCCTACAATGAGCAGTTCTTC.

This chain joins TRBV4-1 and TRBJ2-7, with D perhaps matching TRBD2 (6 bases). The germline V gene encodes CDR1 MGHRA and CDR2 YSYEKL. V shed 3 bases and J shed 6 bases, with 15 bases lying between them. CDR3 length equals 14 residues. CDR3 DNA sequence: TGCGCCAGCAGCCAGACTACGGGAGCAGGCGAGCAGTACTTC. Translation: CASSQTTGAGEQYF.

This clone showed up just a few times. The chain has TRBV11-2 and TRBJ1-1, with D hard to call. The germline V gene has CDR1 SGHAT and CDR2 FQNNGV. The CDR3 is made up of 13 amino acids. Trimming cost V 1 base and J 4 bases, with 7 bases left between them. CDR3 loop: CASSLVTGTEAFF. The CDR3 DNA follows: TGTGCCAGCAGCTTAGTTACGGGCACTGAAGCTTTCTTT.

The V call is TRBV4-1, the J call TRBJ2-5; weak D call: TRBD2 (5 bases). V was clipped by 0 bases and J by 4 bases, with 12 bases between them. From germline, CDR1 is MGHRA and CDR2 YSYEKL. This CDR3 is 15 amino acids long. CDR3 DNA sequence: TGCGCCAGCAGCCAAGAGGGCGGGCTCGGAGAGACCCAGTACTTC. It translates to CASSQEGGLGETQYF.

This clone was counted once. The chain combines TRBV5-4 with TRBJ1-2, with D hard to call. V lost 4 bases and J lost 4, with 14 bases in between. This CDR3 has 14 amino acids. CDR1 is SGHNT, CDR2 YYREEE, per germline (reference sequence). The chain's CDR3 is CASSPSEGRYGYTF. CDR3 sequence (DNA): TGTGCCAGCAGCCCCTCGGAAGGGCGCTATGGCTACACCTTC.